The rows below give T cell receptor beta chains drawn from one sample of a study of T cell repertoires in cytomegalovirus infection. No antigens are known for them. MiXCR, run by TCRdb on the reads, gives a single entry per CDR3 protein. Among about 69,000 distinct CDR3 sequences listed, around 30% were seen once. Sequencing used CD8+ T cells from cultured PBMCs, obtained from culture after CMV antigen stimulation. These receptors were collected from a human donor in good health (CMV status not recorded). Some clones in this sample may be carry-over from other donors' samples. The CDR3 runs from the conserved cysteine through the conserved F or W. A D gene is named only where the DNA matches it firmly. Not every row has a clone size; where given, it reads once, few, many or a size class.

J gene: TRBJ2-2
D gene: NA
clone size: few
CDR3 length: 14
V gene: TRBV28
CDR3 protein: CASSWGGAAGELFF
CDR3 DNA: TGTGCCAGCAGTTGGGGGGGCGCGGCCGGGGAGCTGTTTTTT

J gene: TRBJ1-1
D gene: NA
clone size: many
CDR3 length: 13
V gene: TRBV6-4
CDR3 protein: CASSDSSISEAFF
CDR3 DNA: TGTGCCAGCAGTGACTCTAGTATCTCTGAAGCTTTCTTT

J gene: TRBJ1-1
D gene: TRBD1
clone size: once
CDR3 length: 16
V gene: TRBV4-1
CDR3 protein: CASSRGQGGPNTKAFF
CDR3 DNA: TGCGCCAGCAGTCGCGGACAGGGGGGGCCAAACACTAAAGCTTTCTTT

J gene: TRBJ1-1
D gene: NA
clone size: many
CDR3 length: 15
V gene: TRBV7-9
CDR3 protein: CASSLAPGVNTEAFF
CDR3 DNA: TGTGCCAGCAGCTTAGCCCCAGGGGTGAACACTGAAGCTTTCTTT

J gene: TRBJ1-3
D gene: TRBD1
clone size: NA
CDR3 length: 15
V gene: TRBV6-5
CDR3 protein: CASSYGRGQGNTIYF
CDR3 DNA: TGTGCCAGCAGTTACGGGAGGGGGCAAGGAAACACCATATATTTT

J gene: TRBJ2-7
D gene: TRBD1
clone size: NA
CDR3 length: 15
V gene: TRBV9
CDR3 protein: CASSVADRGSYEQYF
CDR3 DNA: TGTGCCAGCAGCGTAGCGGACAGGGGGTCCTACGAGCAGTACTTC

J gene: TRBJ2-7
D gene: NA
clone size: few
CDR3 length: 15
V gene: TRBV7-9
CDR3 protein: CASSSGAKTLYEQYF
CDR3 DNA: TGTGCCAGCAGCTCCGGGGCAAAGACCCTCTACGAGCAGTACTTC

J gene: TRBJ2-5
D gene: TRBD2
clone size: few
CDR3 length: 15
V gene: TRBV27
CDR3 protein: CASSRTSGVQETQYF
CDR3 DNA: TGTGCCAGCAGCCGGACTAGCGGGGTCCAAGAGACCCAGTACTTC

J gene: TRBJ2-1
D gene: NA
clone size: NA
CDR3 length: 15
V gene: TRBV7-3
CDR3 protein: CASSSITGTGNEQFF
CDR3 DNA: TGTGCCAGCAGCTCTATTACAGGGACGGGAAATGAGCAGTTCTTC

J gene: TRBJ2-7
D gene: TRBD1
clone size: NA
CDR3 length: 16
V gene: TRBV4-2
CDR3 protein: CASSPKDRVSSYEQYF
CDR3 DNA: TGTGCCAGCAGCCCAAAGGACAGGGTTTCGTCCTACGAGCAGTACTTC

J gene: TRBJ2-7
D gene: TRBD2
clone size: NA
CDR3 length: 15
V gene: TRBV6-1
CDR3 protein: CASSEGTSVLYEQYF
CDR3 DNA: TGTGCCAGCAGTGAAGGGACTAGCGTCTTATACGAGCAGTACTTC

J gene: TRBJ1-3
D gene: NA
clone size: NA
CDR3 length: 15
V gene: TRBV15
CDR3 protein: CATSIGRNSGNTIYF
CDR3 DNA: TGTGCCACCAGCATAGGACGGAACTCTGGAAACACCATATATTTT

J gene: TRBJ1-1
D gene: TRBD1
clone size: NA
CDR3 length: 14
V gene: TRBV6-6
CDR3 protein: CASSLQGRGTEAFF
CDR3 DNA: TGTGCCAGCAGTCTACAGGGGAGGGGTACTGAAGCTTTCTTT

J gene: TRBJ1-1
D gene: NA
clone size: few
CDR3 length: 14
V gene: TRBV19
CDR3 protein: CASSILDTNTEAFF
CDR3 DNA: TGTGCCAGTAGTATTTTGGATACGAACACTGAAGCTTTCTTT

J gene: TRBJ2-3
D gene: TRBD2
clone size: few
CDR3 length: 15
V gene: TRBV27
CDR3 protein: CASSENSGGTDTQYF
CDR3 DNA: TGTGCCAGCAGCGAGAATAGCGGGGGCACAGATACGCAGTATTTT

J gene: TRBJ1-1
D gene: NA
clone size: few
CDR3 length: 15
V gene: TRBV27
CDR3 protein: CASRPGGGRYTEAFF
CDR3 DNA: TGTGCCAGCAGACCGGGTGGGGGCAGGTACACTGAAGCTTTCTTT

J gene: TRBJ2-3
D gene: NA
clone size: NA
CDR3 length: 13
V gene: TRBV7-7
CDR3 protein: CASSYGEGDTQYF
CDR3 DNA: TGTGCTAGCAGCTACGGAGAGGGGGATACGCAGTATTTT

J gene: TRBJ2-1
D gene: TRBD2
clone size: many
CDR3 length: 15
V gene: TRBV7-9
CDR3 protein: CASSLSELAVNEQFF
CDR3 DNA: TGTGCCAGCAGCTTATCCGAACTAGCGGTCAATGAGCAGTTCTTC

J gene: TRBJ1-5
D gene: NA
clone size: NA
CDR3 length: 15
V gene: TRBV24-1
CDR3 protein: CATSDSYSGNQPQHF
CDR3 DNA: TGTGCCACCAGTGATTCTTACTCAGGGAATCAGCCCCAGCATTTT

J gene: TRBJ2-7
D gene: TRBD1
clone size: NA
CDR3 length: 15
V gene: TRBV6-8
CDR3 protein: CANSYSLGQGYEQYF
CDR3 DNA: TGTGCCAACAGTTACAGTTTGGGACAGGGGTACGAGCAGTACTTC

J gene: TRBJ2-7
D gene: NA
clone size: many
CDR3 length: 16
V gene: TRBV4-3
CDR3 protein: CASSQAPTTSFYEQYF
CDR3 DNA: TGCGCCAGCAGCCAAGCTCCGACGACTAGTTTTTACGAGCAGTACTTC

J gene: TRBJ2-7
D gene: TRBD2
clone size: NA
CDR3 length: 15
V gene: TRBV11-2
CDR3 protein: CASTGTSGRSYEQYF
CDR3 DNA: TGTGCCAGCACCGGGACTAGCGGCCGATCCTACGAGCAGTACTTC

J gene: TRBJ2-2
D gene: TRBD2
clone size: NA
CDR3 length: 16
V gene: TRBV4-3
CDR3 protein: CASSQQLAGGTGELFF
CDR3 DNA: TGCGCCAGCAGCCAGCAACTAGCGGGGGGAACCGGGGAGCTGTTTTTT

J gene: TRBJ2-7
D gene: NA
clone size: NA
CDR3 length: 15
V gene: TRBV4-3
CDR3 protein: CASSQEGGVGYEQYF
CDR3 DNA: TGCGCCAGCAGCCAAGAGGGCGGGGTAGGCTACGAGCAGTACTTC

J gene: TRBJ2-5
D gene: NA
clone size: few
CDR3 length: 14
V gene: TRBV6-5
CDR3 protein: CASSYFGTKETQYF
CDR3 DNA: TGTGCCAGCAGTTACTTCGGGACAAAAGAGACCCAGTACTTC

J gene: TRBJ2-3
D gene: TRBD2
clone size: NA
CDR3 length: 18
V gene: TRBV5-5
CDR3 protein: CASSLGLAGGLQADTQYF
CDR3 DNA: TGTGCCAGCAGCTTGGGACTAGCGGGGGGGCTTCAGGCAGATACGCAGTATTTT

J gene: TRBJ2-7
D gene: TRBD2
clone size: NA
CDR3 length: 14
V gene: TRBV5-6
CDR3 protein: CAGSFPVAGREQYF
CDR3 DNA: TGTGCCGGCAGCTTTCCGGTAGCGGGACGGGAGCAGTACTTC

J gene: TRBJ1-5
D gene: TRBD1
clone size: NA
CDR3 length: 15
V gene: TRBV27
CDR3 protein: CASSNGQGGNQPQHF
CDR3 DNA: TGTGCCAGCAGCAACGGACAGGGAGGCAATCAGCCCCAGCATTTT

J gene: TRBJ2-5
D gene: NA
clone size: few
CDR3 length: 12
V gene: TRBV9
CDR3 protein: CASSAQAETQYF
CDR3 DNA: TGTGCCAGCAGCGCACAAGCAGAGACCCAGTACTTC

J gene: TRBJ2-5
D gene: TRBD2
clone size: many
CDR3 length: 12
V gene: TRBV28
CDR3 protein: CASTSGGETQYF
CDR3 DNA: TGTGCCAGCACTAGCGGGGGAGAGACCCAGTACTTC

J gene: TRBJ2-7
D gene: NA
clone size: NA
CDR3 length: 13
V gene: TRBV11-3
CDR3 protein: CASSLETGNEQYF
CDR3 DNA: TGTGCCAGCAGCTTAGAAACAGGGAACGAGCAGTACTTC

J gene: TRBJ1-2
D gene: NA
clone size: NA
CDR3 length: 13
V gene: TRBV9
CDR3 protein: CASSGGGSGGYTF
CDR3 DNA: TGTGCCAGCAGCGGAGGGGGGTCCGGTGGCTACACCTTC

J gene: TRBJ2-7
D gene: TRBD1
clone size: many
CDR3 length: 15
V gene: TRBV11-3
CDR3 protein: CASSLATGSSYEQYF
CDR3 DNA: TGTGCCAGCAGCTTGGCGACAGGGAGCTCCTACGAGCAGTACTTC

J gene: TRBJ1-4
D gene: TRBD1
clone size: many
CDR3 length: 15
V gene: TRBV7-9
CDR3 protein: CASSLLGTGEEKLFF
CDR3 DNA: TGTGCCAGCAGCTTATTGGGGACAGGGGAAGAAAAACTGTTTTTT

J gene: TRBJ2-1
D gene: TRBD1
clone size: many
CDR3 length: 13
V gene: TRBV20-1
CDR3 protein: CSPIGTEGNEQFF
CDR3 DNA: TGCAGTCCTATAGGGACAGAGGGCAATGAGCAGTTCTTC

J gene: TRBJ2-7
D gene: TRBD2
clone size: many
CDR3 length: 15
V gene: TRBV7-2
CDR3 protein: CASSLISGAIDEQYF
CDR3 DNA: TGTGCCAGCAGCTTAATAAGCGGGGCTATTGACGAGCAGTACTTC